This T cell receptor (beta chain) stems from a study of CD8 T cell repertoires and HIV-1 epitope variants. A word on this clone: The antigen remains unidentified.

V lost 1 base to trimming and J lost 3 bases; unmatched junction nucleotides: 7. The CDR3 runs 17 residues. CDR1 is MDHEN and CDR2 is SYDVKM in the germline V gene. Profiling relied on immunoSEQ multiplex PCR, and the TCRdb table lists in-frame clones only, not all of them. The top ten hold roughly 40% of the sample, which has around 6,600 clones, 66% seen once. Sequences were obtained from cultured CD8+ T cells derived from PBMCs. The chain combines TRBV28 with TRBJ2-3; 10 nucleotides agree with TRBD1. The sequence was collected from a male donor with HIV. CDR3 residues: CASSLFGTGEGTDTQYF. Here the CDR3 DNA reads TGTGCCAGCAGTTTATTCGGGACAGGGGAAGGGACAGATACGCAGTATTTT.